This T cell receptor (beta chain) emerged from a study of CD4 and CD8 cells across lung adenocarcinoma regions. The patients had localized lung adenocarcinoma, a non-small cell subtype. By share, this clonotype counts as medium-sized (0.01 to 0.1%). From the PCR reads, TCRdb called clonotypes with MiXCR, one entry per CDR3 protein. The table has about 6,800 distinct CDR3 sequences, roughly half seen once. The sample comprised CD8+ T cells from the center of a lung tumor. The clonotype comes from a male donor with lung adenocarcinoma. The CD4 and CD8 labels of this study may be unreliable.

CDR3 region: CASSVELAGGAETQYF. The CDR3 coding sequence is TGTGCCAGCAGCGTAGAGCTAGCGGGAGGGGCAGAGACCCAGTACTTC. The V and J genes are TRBV9 and TRBJ2-5; TRBD2 agrees at 12 bases. Germline CDR1 reads SGDLS; CDR2 reads YYNGEE. The CDR3 is made up of 16 amino acids. V was pared by 0 bases and J by 4 bases, with 4 bases of the junction left unmatched.